Presented here are 24 T cell receptor beta chains from one specimen sequenced in a study of PD-L1 blockade in urothelial cancer. Only in-frame clones appear in the TCRdb table, and some are missing; sequencing was by immunoSEQ multiplex PCR. The data contain about 76,000 clones, roughly 84% of them singletons. The source material was PBMCs, sampled around atezolizumab (anti-PD-L1) treatment. The receptors stem from a man between 65 and 85 years old with urothelial cancer.

This clone appeared once. The chain links TRBV19 to TRBJ2-1, with D tentatively TRBD2 (6 bases). CDR1 is LNHDA and CDR2 is SQIVND in the germline V gene (reference sequence). The CDR3 consists of 16 residues. V was trimmed by 5 bases and J by 2 bases, leaving 16 bases between them. The CDR3 loop reads CASSLAWGVAYNEQFF. The CDR3 nucleotides are TGTGCCAGTAGTCTTGCCTGGGGGGTGGCCTACAATGAGCAGTTCTTC.

V and J are TRBV6-6 and TRBJ1-1, with TRBD1 identical over 7 bases. CDR1 MNHNY and CDR2 SVGAGI come from the germline V gene (reference sequence). J gave up 6 bases and V 5 bases, and 9 bases lay outside the gene matches. The CDR3 is 14 residues long. CDR3 sequence (DNA): TGTGCCAGCAGTCGGGACAGCGACAGGGCTGAAGCTTTCTTT. Amino acid sequence: CASSRDSDRAEAFF.

This chain uses TRBV28 with TRBJ2-2; tentative D call: TRBD1 (5 bases). V was shortened by 3 bases and J by 6 bases, with 11 bases between the two germline ends. Germline V gene lookup returns CDR1 MDHEN and CDR2 SYDVKM. The length of the CDR3 is 14 residues. The DNA of the CDR3 is TGTGCCAGCAGTTTCGCAGGGTTCGCCGGGGAGCTGTTTTTT. As protein: CASSFAGFAGELFF.

The chain recombines TRBV27 with TRBJ2-1, with TRBD2 identical over 16 bases. Germline V gene data show CDR1 as MNHEY and CDR2 as SMNVEV (reference sequence). V was clipped by 2 bases and J by 10 bases; unmatched bases: 8. The CDR3 loop spans 17 amino acids. CDR3 DNA: TGTGCCAGCAGTTTAAGTAAGGGACTAGCGGGAGGGCAGGAGCAGTTCTTC. Translation gives CASSLSKGLAGGQEQFF.

This chain joins TRBV6-5 and TRBJ1-4; D remains unclear. Germline values: CDR1 MNHEY, CDR2 SVGAGI. V was cut by 6 bases and J by 0 bases, with 11 bases left in between. The CDR3 has 15 amino acids. Here the CDR3 reads CASRSSGTTNEKLFF. The CDR3 DNA is TGTGCCAGCAGATCCTCCGGGACAACTAATGAAAAACTGTTTTTT.

The chain combines TRBV12-5 with TRBJ2-3; 9 bases align to TRBD2. J was trimmed by 3 bases and V by 3 bases; bases with no gene match: 7. The CDR3 is 16 amino acids. Germline V gene sequence: CDR1 LGHNT, CDR2 FRNRAP. The CDR3 protein is CASGFDSGRGTDTQYF. The CDR3 nucleotides read TGTGCTAGTGGTTTCGATAGCGGGAGAGGGACAGATACGCAGTATTTT.

This clone was seen just once. The chain joins TRBV7-3 to TRBJ2-2, with D possibly matching TRBD1 (5 bases). The V and J ends lost 6 bases and 4 bases respectively, with 12 bases between them. This CDR3 is built from 14 residues. Germline CDR1 reads SGHTA; CDR2 reads FQGTGA. This CDR3 reads CASRRRGGTGELFF. CDR3 DNA sequence: TGTGCCAGCAGGAGAAGGGGTGGCACCGGGGAGCTGTTTTTT.

CDR3 in amino acids: CASSEGQEDGYTF. CDR3 in DNA: TGTGCCAGCTCGGAGGGACAGGAGGATGGCTACACCTTC. This chain links TRBV18 with TRBJ1-2; 8 bases map to TRBD1. This CDR3 spans 13 amino acids. Germline V gene sequence: CDR1 KGHSH, CDR2 LQKENI. The V gene end was trimmed by 6 bases and the J gene end by 6 bases; junction bases not matched to a gene: 6.

This chain joins TRBV7-8 and TRBJ2-5; the match to TRBD1 covers 8 bases. Germline loops: CDR1 SGHVS, CDR2 FQNEAQ. Unmatched junction bases numbered 18, after V lost 7 bases and J lost 5 bases. The length of the CDR3 is 17 residues. CDR3 nucleotides: TGTGCCAGCACGCGACACTCGATACAGGGGGGTCGCGAGACCCAGTACTTC. As protein: CASTRHSIQGGRETQYF.

With regard to this clone: An end of the junction does not agree with germline; a read error may underlie this. The J gene is TRBJ1-1, the V gene TRBV6-1; D remains ambiguous. Looked up from germline, CDR1 is MNHNS and CDR2 is SASEGT. CDR3 length: 11 amino acids. The CDR3 here is CASSEYTEAFF. In DNA form, the CDR3 reads TGTGCCAGCAGTGAATACACCGAAGCTTTCTTT.

This clone was detected a few times. V is TRBV4-1 and J is TRBJ1-3; 9 nucleotides match TRBD1. The CDR3 sequence is 16 residues long. Trimming cost V 1 base and J 2 bases; bases outside gene matches: 3. The germline CDR1 and CDR2 sequences are MGHRA and YSYEKL. CDR3 coding DNA: TGCGCCAGCAGCCAAGGACAGGGGGTAACTGGAAACACCATATATTTT. This encodes CASSQGQGVTGNTIYF.

V is TRBV11-2 and J is TRBJ1-5; 8 bases are a match to TRBD1. This CDR3 is 15 amino acids long. Germline assignment: CDR1 SGHAT and CDR2 FQNNGV. V dropped 1 base and J dropped 4; count of bases not matched to a gene: 3. The CDR3 DNA sequence: TGTGCCAGCAGCTTAGGCAGGGGGCTTAATCAGCCCCAGCATTTT. Translation gives CASSLGRGLNQPQHF.

The rearrangement uses TRBV29-1 and TRBJ1-1, with a possible D match to TRBD1 (5 bases). V was pared by 1 base and J by 7 bases, with 16 bases between. Germline CDR1 reads SQVTM; CDR2 reads ANQGSEA. This CDR3 has 14 amino acids. CDR3 sequence: CSVEAGQGTGEAFF. The CDR3 bases are TGCAGCGTTGAAGCGGGTCAGGGAACTGGTGAAGCTTTCTTT.

This chain joins TRBV11-2 and TRBJ2-2; 8 bases agree with TRBD1. The CDR3 has 16 amino acids. Germline values: CDR1 SGHAT, CDR2 FQNNGV. Germline trimming cut 2 bases from V and 0 bases from J; bases unmatched to any gene: 2. As DNA, the CDR3 is TGTGCCAGCAGCTTAAACAGGGGGGCGAACACCGGGGAGCTGTTTTTT. It is translated as CASSLNRGANTGELFF.

The CDR3 bases are TGTGCCAGCAGCCCGGGGTGGAGCTCCTACAATGAGCAGTTCTTC. It codes for CASSPGWSSYNEQFF. The chain is built from TRBV7-9 and TRBJ2-1; tentatively, D is TRBD2 (5 bases). The CDR3 runs to 15 residues. With 5 bases removed from V and 0 bases from J, the gap between germline ends came to 11 bases. The V gene's germline CDR1 is SEHNR and CDR2 FQNEAQ (reference sequence).

This clone has just one count. V gene TRBV30 combines with J gene TRBJ1-1; D possibly corresponds to TRBD1 (5 bases). CDR3 size: 15 residues. V was shortened by 3 bases and J by 0 bases, with 14 bases between the two germline ends. CDR1 and CDR2 from the germline V gene are GTSNPN and SVGIG (reference sequence). The CDR3 sequence is CAWRTMGLMNTEAFF. The CDR3 DNA is TGTGCCTGGAGGACGATGGGACTGATGAACACTGAAGCTTTCTTT.

The chain carries TRBV5-4 and TRBJ2-2; 11 positions match TRBD1. After removal of 4 bases from V and 0 bases from J, the junction contained 11 bases not matched to a gene. Germline V CDR1 and CDR2: SGHNT, YYREEE (reference sequence). The CDR3 runs 19 residues. The CDR3 is CASSGGDRGRGPNTGELFF. In DNA, the CDR3 is TGTGCCAGCAGCGGAGGGGACAGGGGGAGAGGCCCGAACACCGGGGAGCTGTTTTTT.

This chain uses TRBV19 with TRBJ2-7; D is perhaps TRBD2 (6 bases). The CDR3 loop spans 15 amino acids. Trimming took 0 bases from V and 2 from J, leaving 11 bases between them. Germline CDR1 reads LNHDA; CDR2 reads SQIVND (reference sequence). The CDR3 region is CASSIEGGPAYEQYF. The CDR3 DNA sequence: TGTGCCAGTAGTATAGAGGGAGGTCCAGCCTACGAGCAGTACTTC.

V and J are TRBV2 and TRBJ1-2; no clear D. Germline V gives CDR1 SNHLY, CDR2 FYNNEI. V was pared by 8 bases and J by 4 bases, with 11 bases between. The CDR3 is 12 amino acids. The CDR3 reads CASGPTSYGYTF. The CDR3 region has the DNA TGTGCCAGCGGGCCCACAAGCTATGGCTACACCTTC.

This clone has only a few counts. The rearrangement uses TRBV7-8 and TRBJ2-7; D uncertain. From germline, CDR1 is SGHVS and CDR2 FQNEAQ. Trimming cost V 2 bases and J 4 bases, with 9 bases left between them. The CDR3 is 13 residues long. The DNA of the CDR3 is TGTGCCAGCAGCTTAACCGGAGCGTACGAGCAGTACTTC. Translating gives CASSLTGAYEQYF.

V and J are TRBV7-3 and TRBJ2-7; 15 bases are a match to TRBD2. Trimming cost V 5 bases and J 5 bases; bases outside gene matches: 7. The CDR3 has 16 residues. Germline CDR1 is SGHTA and CDR2 is FQGTGA. The DNA of the CDR3 is TGTGCCAGCAGCCCGCGGACTAGCGGGAGGGTCCACGAGCAGTACTTC. Protein product: CASSPRTSGRVHEQYF.

This clone has a single count. The chain uses TRBV9 and TRBJ2-1; 10 bases are shared with TRBD1. The germline V gene has CDR1 SGDLS and CDR2 YYNGEE. The CDR3 is made up of 17 amino acids. V shed 4 bases, J shed 5 bases, and the junction held 12 bases outside the gene matches. The CDR3 region is CASSIRSGTGEDNEQFF. The DNA for the CDR3 is TGTGCCAGCAGCATCCGTTCCGGGACAGGGGAAGACAATGAGCAGTTCTTC.

The CDR3 reads CASSDSGFPYEQYF. In DNA form, the CDR3 reads TGTGCCAGCAGTGATTCAGGGTTTCCCTACGAGCAGTACTTC. The chain links TRBV25-1 to TRBJ2-7; tentative D call: TRBD1 (5 bases). The ends were cut back, 3 bases at V and 2 bases at J, with 11 bases in the middle. The CDR3 sequence is 14 residues long. CDR1 MGHDK and CDR2 SYGVNS come from the germline V gene.

The CDR3 DNA is TGTGCCAGCTCACAACCGGGACAGGGGGGCACCGGGGAGCTGTTTTTT. Protein: CASSQPGQGGTGELFF. V and J are TRBV18 and TRBJ2-2; 11 bases agree with TRBD1. Unmatched junction bases numbered 5, after V lost 4 bases and J lost 4 bases. CDR3 size: 16 residues. CDR1 KGHSH and CDR2 LQKENI come from the germline V gene. The full variable domain, with the rest looked up from reference TRBV18 and TRBJ2-2, is NAGVMQNPRHLVRRRGQEARLRCSPMKGHSHVYWYRQLPEEGLKFMVYLQKENIIDESGMPKERFSAEFPKEGPSILRIQQVVRGDSAAYFCASSQPGQGGTGELFFGEGSRLTVL.